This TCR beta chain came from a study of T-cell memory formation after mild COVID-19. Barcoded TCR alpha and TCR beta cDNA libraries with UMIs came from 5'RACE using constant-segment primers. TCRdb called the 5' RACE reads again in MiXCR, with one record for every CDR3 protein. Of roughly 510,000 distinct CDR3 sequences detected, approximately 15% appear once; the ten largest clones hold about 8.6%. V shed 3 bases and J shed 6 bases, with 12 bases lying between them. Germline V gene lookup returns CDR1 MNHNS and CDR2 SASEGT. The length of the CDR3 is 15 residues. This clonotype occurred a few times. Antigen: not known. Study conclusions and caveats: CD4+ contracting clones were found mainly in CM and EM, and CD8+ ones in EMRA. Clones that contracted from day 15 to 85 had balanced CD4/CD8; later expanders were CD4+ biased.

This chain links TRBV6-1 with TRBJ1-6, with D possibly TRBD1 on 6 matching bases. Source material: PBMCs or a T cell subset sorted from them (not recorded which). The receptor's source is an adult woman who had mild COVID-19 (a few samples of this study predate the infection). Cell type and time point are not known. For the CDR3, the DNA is TGTGCCAGCAGTGACCTAGGGGGGCCTAATTCACCCCTCCACTTT. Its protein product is CASSDLGGPNSPLHF.